The rows below give T cell receptor beta chains drawn from one sample of a study of human thymus T cells. Libraries were prepared by immunoSEQ multiplex PCR; TCRdb keeps only in-frame clonotypes and omits some of them. The sample consists of about 130,000 clones, around 96% of them appearing once. Sequencing was carried out using thymus tissue. All receptors derive from a boy younger than two with a congenital heart defect but otherwise immunologically healthy. Both conserved end residues are part of each CDR3. Each record gives: D gene, V gene, clone size, J gene, CDR3 DNA, CDR3 protein. D genes are given only for firm matches. Clone size appears in some rows only: once, few, many, or a class for an expanded clone.

-	TRBV6-1	once	TRBJ1-1	TGTGCCAGCAGTGAAGCCTCCACTGAAGCTTTCTTT	CASSEASTEAFF
TRBD1	TRBV27	once	TRBJ2-7	TGTGCCAGCAGTTTAAGGCCAGGGGGAACCTACGAGCAGTACTTC	CASSLRPGGTYEQYF
-	TRBV28	-	TRBJ1-1	TGTGCCAGCAGTCCCCGGGACACTCACCGAACTGAAGCTTTCTTT	CASSPRDTHRTEAFF
-	TRBV6-6	few	TRBJ2-1	TGTGCCAGCAGGTACCCTATGGGCGAGCAGTTCTTC	CASRYPMGEQFF
TRBD2	TRBV6-1	-	TRBJ2-1	TGTGCCAGCAGTGAAGCGTGGCTAGCGGGGGGAAATGAGCAGTTCTTC	CASSEAWLAGGNEQFF
-	TRBV12-2	-	TRBJ2-5	TGTGCAAGTCGCTCGGGACTCCCAAAAGAGACCCAGTACTTC	CASRSGLPKETQYF
TRBD1	TRBV7-3	-	TRBJ1-2	TGTGCCAGCAGCGGAAGACAGGGTCCCATCCGTGGCTACACCTTC	CASSGRQGPIRGYTF
-	TRBV6-6	-	TRBJ2-3	TGTGCCAGCAGTTACTCGCAGGGGTTCACAGATACGCAGTATTTT	CASSYSQGFTDTQYF
-	TRBV11-2	-	TRBJ1-2	TGTGCCAGCAGCTTAACGGGGGCGGAAGCTAACTATGGCTACACCTTC	CASSLTGAEANYGYTF
TRBD1	TRBV6-1	-	TRBJ1-1	TGTGCCAGCAGGTCGACAGGGGTCCGCACTGAAGCTTTCTTT	CASRSTGVRTEAFF
-	TRBV11-2	-	TRBJ2-7	TGTGCCAGCAGCTCCCTATGGACGCCAACCCCCGTCGAGCAGTACTTC	CASSSLWTPTPVEQYF